This T cell receptor (beta chain) came from a study of cytomegalovirus exposure and HLA in healthy donors. Study findings and constraints: Later genetic work tied a missense DCLRE1C variant to beta-chain V and J trimming.

CDR3 length equals 15 residues. V was pared by 5 bases and J by 4 bases, with 17 bases between. The germline CDR1 and CDR2 sequences are LNHDA and SQIVND (reference sequence). Use of 60 Vbeta and 13 Jbeta primers characterized the PCR. Sequencing used immunoSEQ multiplex PCR; TCRdb keeps in-frame clones, though not all of them. The table has roughly 140,000 clones, around 82% seen once; the top ten hold about 2.4%. This clone was observed a few times. Its specificity is unknown. This TCR came from a woman aged 18-30 years in good health and CMV-seropositive. The rearrangement links TRBV19 to TRBJ1-2; no clear D gene. The specimen sequenced was PBMCs. This CDR3 is CASSPFGGSGYGYTF. DNA for the CDR3: TGTGCCAGTAGTCCATTCGGAGGGTCGGGCTATGGCTACACCTTC.